This entry features one T cell receptor (beta chain) sequence. Its cognate antigen has yet to be identified. Base quality data are lacking; no much larger clone is found one base away. Cut back by 0 bases and 0 bases, the V and J ends lie 12 bases apart. CDR1 SGHRS and CDR2 YFSETQ were looked up in the germline V gene. The CDR3, from cysteine to phenylalanine, totals 16 residues. Here the CDR3 DNA is all that survives: 48 bases in frame from base 1. This specimen belongs to a study of cytotoxic CD8 clonotypes in ibrutinib-treated CLL (dated by TCRdb to the early 2020s). Study-wide context: The cohort was composed of about a dozen relapsed/refractory and around 15 treatment-naive patients; IGHV unmutated status was identified in some 17 patients. Samples averaged 255,043 productive templates and tens of thousands of productive rearrangements. Longitudinal samples were obtainable from about 30% of the roughly 90 participants in the trial. The response samples were drawn at a median of approximately 12 months into treatment, with a range of roughly 6 to 36 months. Responses were partial in some 24 patients and complete in 2; after median approximately 66 months follow-up, approximately 15 stayed in remission and 12 progressed. Cryopreserved peripheral blood mononuclear cells were obtained before treatment, at response, and at either sustained remission or disease progression. Every remission and progressive disease sample was obtained while ibrutinib was still being received by the patients. The study at large found these results: Sampling times were not matched between sustained-remission and progressing patients, and lymph node repertoires were not studied. Public clonotypes were rare and either contracted or stayed stable during treatment, and the rise in clonality at ibrutinib response reflected the expansion of private clonotypes. Clonality increased at ibrutinib response, stayed stable in sustained remission, and fell back toward baseline at progression. At baseline, clonality was higher than in age-matched healthy donors and showed a strong correlation with circulating CD8+ T-cell counts.

The time point tag for this specimen amounts to: approximately twelve months on ibrutinib. For TCR beta library preparation, approximately 2 micrograms of genomic DNA were isolated from cryopreserved PBMCs. Longitudinal blood samples from CLL patients on ibrutinib monotherapy were analyzed using high-throughput TCR beta sequencing. The patients took part in an open-label, single-center phase 2 trial of ibrutinib monotherapy. On a MiSeq, deep resolution sequencing aimed for a depth between 1 in 1 million and 1 in 200,000 T cells, with each clonotype covered around 10x on average. The immunoSEQ hsTCRB Kit was used to generate TCR beta libraries. Per the authors' processing: ImmunoSEQ Data Assistant and ImmunoSEQ Analyzer were used for data analysis, and V, D and J genes were assigned according to IMGT definitions. Clonality, which ranges from 0 to 1, was calculated as one minus the normalized Shannon entropy of productive rearrangement frequencies. Only overrepresented clonotypes making up at least 0.05% of each patient's repertoire were included in the public clonotype analysis. Some 13 age-matched healthy donor repertoires from immuneACCESS were used as controls for clonality. Held by TCRdb, this immuneACCESS table contains in-frame sequences only and omits some clones. Under half of the omission traces to an unresolved V gene where checked; the cause of the rest is unknown. The V and J calls and clone size are taken from that table; D and trimming were inferred from the DNA. The sample table lists about 140,000 clones, 70% to 85% of them with a count of one. The ten largest clones represent around 30% of the sample.

This TCR was recovered from a human donor with chronic lymphocytic leukemia. The sequence joins TRBV5-1 to TRBJ1-2; TRBD1 is a weak D gene call, 5 bases matching. The specimen was PBMCs, collected after 12 months of ibrutinib treatment. The DNA sequence is given as TGCGCCAGCAGCTTGGAGGGGCGGGCAGCTAACTATGGCTACACCTTC. It is translated as CASSLEGRAANYGYTF.